Presented here are 25 T cell receptor beta chains from one specimen sequenced in a study of T cells in Graves' hyperthyroidism and ophthalmopathy. Amplified TCR beta CDR3 regions came from RNA transcripts. HTBI primers were employed in a first-round RT-PCR of the TCR CDR3. A single record per CDR3 protein comes from TCRdb applying MiXCR to the multiplex PCR reads. The profile shows hundreds of thousands of distinct CDR3 sequences, more than 20% of them singletons. What was sequenced was blood. These receptors all come from a man in his thirties or forties with Graves' ophthalmopathy.

V usage is TRBV5-6 and J usage is TRBJ2-6; a weak D match, TRBD1 (6 bases). V gave up 2 bases and J gave up 2 bases, with 17 bases separating them. The germline CDR1 and CDR2 sequences are SGHDT and YYEEEE. This CDR3 is 18 amino acids long. The CDR3 spells CASSLTGQGPPGANVLTF. The CDR3 DNA follows: TGTGCCAGCAGCTTAACGGGACAAGGGCCCCCTGGGGCCAACGTCCTGACTTTC.

This clonotype was detected a few times. The V and J genes are TRBV5-1 and TRBJ2-3; D is possibly TRBD2 (6 bases). Trimming left V 3 bases short and J 1 base short, with 12 bases between. Germline CDR1 SGHRS, CDR2 YFSETQ. CDR3 length equals 15 residues. DNA of the CDR3: TGCGCCAGCAGCTCCCCCGGGACTCGCACAGATACGCAGTATTTT. Protein sequence: CASSSPGTRTDTQYF.

The chain joins TRBV19 to TRBJ2-1; 7 bases map to TRBD1. CDR3 length: 15 amino acids. Unmatched junction bases numbered 9, after V lost 3 bases and J lost 7 bases. In germline, CDR1 is LNHDA, CDR2 SQIVND (reference sequence). This CDR3 is CASSISTGSGNEQFF. CDR3 coding DNA: TGTGCCAGTAGTATTTCGACAGGGTCTGGGAATGAGCAGTTCTTC.

This clonotype was seen at least ten times. The rearrangement joins TRBV5-1 to TRBJ2-7; 11 bases agree with TRBD2. Unmatched junction bases numbered 5, after V lost 0 bases and J lost 6 bases. The CDR3 sequence is 15 residues long. Germline V gene lookup returns CDR1 SGHRS and CDR2 YFSETQ. The CDR3 region has the DNA TGCGCCAGCAGCTTGGCCACTAGCGGGAGTGGCGAGCAGTACTTC. It yields the protein CASSLATSGSGEQYF.

This clonotype was counted many times. The chain combines TRBV2 with TRBJ2-6; D gene unclear. The germline gives CDR1 SNHLY, CDR2 FYNNEI. V was cut by 7 bases and J by 1 base, with 14 bases left in between. CDR3 length: 16 residues. The chain's CDR3 is CASMEYAMSGANVLTF. The CDR3 nucleotides read TGTGCCAGCATGGAGTATGCAATGTCTGGGGCCAACGTCCTGACTTTC.

This clonotype appeared many times. The chain employs TRBV11-2 and TRBJ2-7, with D possibly TRBD2 on 5 matching bases. Trimming removed 1 base at V and 1 base at J, with 17 bases between. This CDR3 comprises 17 residues. The germline V gene encodes CDR1 SGHAT and CDR2 FQNNGV. The CDR3 is CASSLGPSAGVSYEQYF. CDR3 coding DNA: TGTGCCAGCAGCTTAGGACCCTCCGCGGGCGTGTCCTACGAGCAGTACTTC.

This chain joins TRBV7-9 and TRBJ1-3; no clear D gene. CDR1 and CDR2 from the germline V gene are SEHNR and FQNEAQ (reference sequence). The V and J ends lost 8 bases and 0 bases respectively, with 8 bases between them. The CDR3 has 13 amino acids. The CDR3 loop is CASHLRSGNTIYF. CDR3 nucleotide sequence: TGTGCCAGCCACCTGCGCTCTGGAAACACCATATATTTT.

In its sample, this clonotype was seen many times. The V gene is TRBV2, the J gene TRBJ2-7; D perhaps matches TRBD1 (6 bases). Germline V gene lookup returns CDR1 SNHLY and CDR2 FYNNEI. The CDR3 is 14 amino acids. Trimming stripped 6 bases from V and 5 bases from J, with 17 bases between. The CDR3 is CASSQDRTPNEQYF. The CDR3 coding sequence is TGTGCCAGCAGCCAAGACAGGACCCCCAACGAGCAGTACTTC.

The rearrangement uses TRBV20-1 and TRBJ2-3; 11 bases fit TRBD2. The CDR3 spans 15 residues. The germline V gene has CDR1 DFQATT and CDR2 SNEGSKA (reference sequence). The V segment lost 2 bases and the J segment 5 bases; nucleotides outside the gene matches: 6. DNA of the CDR3: TGCAGTGCTAGAAATAGCGGGAGGGCCAGAGATACGCAGTATTTT. Translation gives CSARNSGRARDTQYF.

This clonotype occurred a few times. The gene calls are TRBV3-1 and TRBJ2-5; unclear D gene. The CDR3 is 12 residues long. The V gene lost 0 bases and the J gene lost 13 bases, with 12 bases spanning the gap. Germline V gives CDR1 LGHDT, CDR2 YNNKEL (reference sequence). The CDR3 DNA sequence: TGTGCCAGCAGCCAAGATCGGAAGCTATGGTACTTC. This translates into CASSQDRKLWYF.

This clonotype showed up just a few times. The chain employs TRBV28 and TRBJ1-1; the D gene is possibly TRBD1 (6 bases). Germline assignment: CDR1 MDHEN and CDR2 SYDVKM. Trimming stripped 6 bases from V and 8 bases from J, with 16 bases between. There are 13 residues in the CDR3. The CDR3 loop is CASSLNRVYEAFF. DNA of the CDR3: TGTGCCAGCAGCCTCAACAGGGTATACGAAGCTTTCTTT.

The chain uses TRBV10-3 and TRBJ2-1; D may be TRBD1 or TRBD2 (5 bases each). Germline V gives CDR1 ENHRY, CDR2 SYGVKD. Trimming left V 3 bases short and J 10 bases short, with 13 bases between. This CDR3 comprises 13 residues. This chain's CDR3 is CAISDGTGREQFF. As DNA, the CDR3 is TGTGCCATCAGTGATGGGACGGGGCGGGAGCAGTTCTTC.

In its sample, this clonotype was seen many times. The chain recombines TRBV7-2 with TRBJ1-1, with D tentatively TRBD1 (5 bases). Deletions cut 6 bases from V and 10 bases from J, with 18 bases between. CDR1 and CDR2 from the germline V gene are SGHTA and FQGNSA. The CDR3 runs to 13 residues. The CDR3 sequence is CASSSSRTIGAFF. CDR3 in DNA: TGTGCCAGCAGTTCTTCTCGGACAATAGGAGCTTTCTTT.

The CDR3: CASRRTGGNNQPQHF. The CDR3 DNA sequence: TGTGCCAGCAGACGGACAGGGGGGAACAATCAGCCCCAGCATTTT. The V gene is TRBV12-3 or TRBV12-4, the J gene TRBJ1-5, with 10 bases fitting TRBD1. V shed 6 bases and J 3 bases; nucleotides not matched to a gene: 5. The CDR3 contains 15 residues.

This clonotype was seen at least ten times. J is TRBJ2-1 and V is TRBV5-1; weak D call: TRBD1 (5 bases). Per the germline V gene, CDR1 is SGHRS and CDR2 is YFSETQ. This CDR3 contains 12 residues. Trimming left V 3 bases short and J 7 bases short, with 8 bases between. CDR3 DNA: TGCGCCAGCAGCTCCCGACAGAATGAGCAGTTCTTC. This translates into CASSSRQNEQFF. The whole variable domain, filled in from reference TRBV5-1 and TRBJ2-1, reads KAGVTQTPRYLIKTRGQQVTLSCSPISGHRSVSWYQQTPGQGLQFLFEYFSETQRNKGNFPGRFSGRQFSNSRSEMNVSTLELGDSALYLCASSSRQNEQFFGPGTRLTVL.

The genes are TRBV5-4 and TRBJ2-1, with a tentative D call TRBD1 (6 bases). There are 13 residues in the CDR3. Trimming pared 5 bases from V and 4 bases from J, leaving 10 bases between. CDR1 is SGHNT, CDR2 YYREEE, per germline (reference sequence). For the CDR3, the DNA is TGTGCCAGCAGACAGGGACGGTACAATGAGCAGTTCTTC. It specifies CASRQGRYNEQFF.

This clonotype was detected only a few times. The rearrangement joins TRBV7-8 to TRBJ1-4, with no clear D. CDR3 length: 13 amino acids. The V end lost 5 bases, the J end lost 12 bases, and 16 bases lay between the germline ends. Germline loops: CDR1 SGHVS, CDR2 FQNEAQ. CDR3 in amino acids: CASSLSRGPELFF. CDR3 DNA: TGTGCCAGCAGCCTCAGCCGTGGGCCGGAACTGTTTTTT.

This chain uses TRBV6-5 with TRBJ2-1; the D is unclear. The CDR3 is made up of 15 amino acids. Germline assignment: CDR1 MNHEY and CDR2 SVGAGI. V lost 2 bases, J lost 2 bases, and 10 bases lay in between. The DNA of the CDR3 is TGTGCCAGCAGTTACGTCCGGGTTCCCTACAATGAGCAGTTCTTC. As protein: CASSYVRVPYNEQFF.

The chain couples TRBV7-2 to TRBJ2-1; 7 positions agree with TRBD1. Germline V gene lookup returns CDR1 SGHTA and CDR2 FQGNSA. Trimming at V came to 4 bases and at J to 0 bases, leaving 6 bases not matched to a gene. There are 16 residues in the CDR3. CDR3 sequence: CASSSQGQISYNEQFF. For the CDR3, the DNA is TGTGCCAGCAGCTCACAGGGACAGATCTCCTACAATGAGCAGTTCTTC. The variable domain in full, completed from reference TRBV7-2 and TRBJ2-1, reads GAGVSQSPSNKVTEKGKDVELRCDPISGHTALYWYRQSLGQGLEFLIYFQGNSAPDKSGLPSDRFSAERTGGSVSTLTIQRTQQEDSAVYLCASSSQGQISYNEQFFGPGTRLTVL.

This sequence joins TRBV6-1 and TRBJ1-1; TRBD1 is a possible D gene (6 bases). The germline CDR1 and CDR2 sequences are MNHNS and SASEGT. Trimming took 5 bases from V and 5 from J, leaving 18 bases between them. This CDR3 spans 15 amino acids. The CDR3 bases are TGTGCCAGCAGTTTATCAGGGGCCCGGACAACTGAAGCTTTCTTT. This sequence encodes CASSLSGARTTEAFF.

Many counts were recorded for this clonotype. J is TRBJ2-3 and V is TRBV5-5, with 7 bases that match TRBD2. Trimming took 1 base from V and 2 from J; bases not matched to a gene: 7. The length of the CDR3 is 16 residues. The germline CDR1 and CDR2 sequences are SGHKS and YYEKEE (reference sequence). CDR3 protein: CASSLYRGGSTDTQYF. The DNA for the CDR3 is TGTGCCAGCAGCTTGTATCGGGGAGGGTCCACAGATACGCAGTATTTT.

V and J are TRBV6-1 and TRBJ1-1; D possibly corresponds to TRBD1 (5 bases). Looked up from germline, CDR1 is MNHNS and CDR2 is SASEGT. The CDR3 loop spans 13 amino acids. The ends were cut back, 3 bases at V and 6 bases at J, with 11 bases in the middle. The CDR3 loop reads CASSDIQGSEAFF. In nucleotides, the CDR3 is TGTGCCAGCAGTGATATTCAGGGCTCTGAAGCTTTCTTT.

This clonotype has only a few counts. The gene calls are TRBV5-1 and TRBJ2-5; D is unclear. CDR1 SGHRS and CDR2 YFSETQ come from the germline V gene. The CDR3 consists of 15 residues. V lost 4 bases, J lost 1 base, and 14 bases lay in between. The DNA for the CDR3 is TGCGCCAGCAGCCCGGCCACCTCGTTCCAAGAGACCCAGTACTTC. This sequence encodes CASSPATSFQETQYF.

V and J are TRBV11-2 and TRBJ1-2; no firm D call. Germline V lookup: CDR1 SGHAT, CDR2 FQNNGV. V lost 0 bases to trimming and J lost 4 bases, with 9 bases between them. The CDR3 is 14 amino acids. Here the CDR3 DNA reads TGTGCCAGCAGCTTAGATAGCAGCCTCTATGGCTACACCTTC. Protein sequence: CASSLDSSLYGYTF.

The sample holds a few counts of this clonotype. The J gene is TRBJ2-1, the V gene TRBV6-1, with 11 bases lining up with TRBD2. The CDR3 is made up of 22 amino acids. The V gene's germline CDR1 is MNHNS and CDR2 SASEGT. J lost 3 bases, V lost 5 bases, and 24 bases had no gene match. This chain's CDR3 is CASSPLGSLTSGISRLYNEQFF. CDR3 DNA: TGTGCCAGCAGTCCCCTGGGTAGTTTGACTAGCGGGATCTCCAGACTCTACAATGAGCAGTTCTTC.